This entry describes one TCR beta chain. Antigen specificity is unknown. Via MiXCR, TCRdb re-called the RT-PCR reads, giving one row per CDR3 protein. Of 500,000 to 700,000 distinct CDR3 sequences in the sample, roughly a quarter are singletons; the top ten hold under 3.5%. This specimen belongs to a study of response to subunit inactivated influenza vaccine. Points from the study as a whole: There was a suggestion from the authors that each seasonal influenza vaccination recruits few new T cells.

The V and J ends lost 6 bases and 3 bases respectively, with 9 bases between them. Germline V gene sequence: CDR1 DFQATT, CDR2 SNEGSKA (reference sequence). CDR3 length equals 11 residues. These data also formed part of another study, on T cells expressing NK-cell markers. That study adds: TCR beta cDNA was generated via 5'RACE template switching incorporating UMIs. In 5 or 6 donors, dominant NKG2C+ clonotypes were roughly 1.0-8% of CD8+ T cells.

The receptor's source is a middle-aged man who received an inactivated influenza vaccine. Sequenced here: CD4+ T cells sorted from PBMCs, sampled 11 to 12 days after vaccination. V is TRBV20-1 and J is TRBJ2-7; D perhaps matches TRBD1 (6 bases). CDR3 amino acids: CSAPDSYEQYF. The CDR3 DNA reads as TGCAGTGCGCCGGACAGCTACGAGCAGTACTTC.